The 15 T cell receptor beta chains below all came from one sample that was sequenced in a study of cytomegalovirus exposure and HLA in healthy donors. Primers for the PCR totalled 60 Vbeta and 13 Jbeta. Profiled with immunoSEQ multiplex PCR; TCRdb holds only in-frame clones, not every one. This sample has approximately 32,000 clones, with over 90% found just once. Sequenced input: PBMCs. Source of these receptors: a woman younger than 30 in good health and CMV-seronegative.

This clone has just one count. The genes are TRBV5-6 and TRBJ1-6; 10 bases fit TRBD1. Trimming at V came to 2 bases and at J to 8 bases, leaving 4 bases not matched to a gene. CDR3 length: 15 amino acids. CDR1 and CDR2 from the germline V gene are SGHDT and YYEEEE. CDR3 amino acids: CASSFRDRGYSPLHF. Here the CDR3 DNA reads TGTGCCAGCAGCTTCCGGGACAGGGGATATTCACCCCTCCACTTT.

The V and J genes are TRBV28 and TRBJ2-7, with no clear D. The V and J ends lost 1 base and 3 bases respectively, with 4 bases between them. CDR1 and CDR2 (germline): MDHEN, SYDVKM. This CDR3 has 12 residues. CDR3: CASSLYGYEQYF. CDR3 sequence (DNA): TGTGCCAGCAGTTTATACGGCTACGAGCAGTACTTC.

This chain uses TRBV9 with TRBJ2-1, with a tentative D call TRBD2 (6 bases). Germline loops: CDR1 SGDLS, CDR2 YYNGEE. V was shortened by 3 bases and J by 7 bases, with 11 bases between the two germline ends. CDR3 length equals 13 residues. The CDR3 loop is CASSGDSWNEQFF. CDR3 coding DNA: TGTGCCAGCAGCGGGGACTCTTGGAATGAGCAGTTCTTC.

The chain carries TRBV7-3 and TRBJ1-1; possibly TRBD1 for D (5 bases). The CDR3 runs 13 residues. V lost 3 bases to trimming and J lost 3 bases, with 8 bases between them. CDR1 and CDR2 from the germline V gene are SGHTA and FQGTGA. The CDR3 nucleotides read TGTGCCAGCAGCTTGCAGGGTGACACTGAAGCTTTCTTT. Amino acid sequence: CASSLQGDTEAFF.

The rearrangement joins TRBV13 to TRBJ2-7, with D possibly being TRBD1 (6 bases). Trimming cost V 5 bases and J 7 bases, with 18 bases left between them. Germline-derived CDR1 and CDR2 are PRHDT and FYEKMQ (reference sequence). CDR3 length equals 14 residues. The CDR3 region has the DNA TGTGCCAGCAGCCTGGGCAGGGGAGATGGGGAGCAGTACTTC. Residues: CASSLGRGDGEQYF. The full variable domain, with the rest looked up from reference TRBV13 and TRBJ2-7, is AAGVIQSPRHLIKEKRETATLKCYPIPRHDTVYWYQQGPGQDPQFLISFYEKMQSDKGSIPDRFSAQQFSDYHSELNMSSLELGDSALYFCASSLGRGDGEQYFGPGTRLTVT.

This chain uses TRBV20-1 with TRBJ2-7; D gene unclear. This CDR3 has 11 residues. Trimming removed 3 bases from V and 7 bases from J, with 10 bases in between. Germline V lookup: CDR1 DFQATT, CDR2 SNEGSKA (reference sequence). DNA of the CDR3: TGCAGTGCTAGGGGCCTTGGGGAGCAGTACTTC. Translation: CSARGLGEQYF.

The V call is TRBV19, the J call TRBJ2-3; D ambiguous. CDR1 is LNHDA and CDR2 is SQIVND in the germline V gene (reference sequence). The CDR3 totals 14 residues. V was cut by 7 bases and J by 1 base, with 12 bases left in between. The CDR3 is CASTFGAGTDTQYF. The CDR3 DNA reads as TGTGCCAGTACCTTTGGAGCAGGCACAGATACGCAGTATTTT.

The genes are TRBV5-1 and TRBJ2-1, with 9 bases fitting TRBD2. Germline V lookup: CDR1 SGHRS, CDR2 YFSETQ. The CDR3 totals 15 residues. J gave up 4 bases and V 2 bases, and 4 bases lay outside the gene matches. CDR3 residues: CASSFSSGVYNEQFF. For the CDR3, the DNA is TGCGCCAGCAGCTTCTCTAGCGGGGTTTACAATGAGCAGTTCTTC. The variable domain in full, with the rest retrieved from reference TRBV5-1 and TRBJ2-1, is KAGVTQTPRYLIKTRGQQVTLSCSPISGHRSVSWYQQTPGQGLQFLFEYFSETQRNKGNFPGRFSGRQFSNSRSEMNVSTLELGDSALYLCASSFSSGVYNEQFFGPGTRLTVL.

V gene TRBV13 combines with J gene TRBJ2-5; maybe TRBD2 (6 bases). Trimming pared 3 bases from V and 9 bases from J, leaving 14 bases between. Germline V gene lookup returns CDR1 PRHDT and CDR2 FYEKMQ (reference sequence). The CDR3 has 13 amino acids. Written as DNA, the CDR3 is TGTGCCAGCAGCTTTCGTGGAGGAGGGTCCCAGTACTTC. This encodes CASSFRGGGSQYF. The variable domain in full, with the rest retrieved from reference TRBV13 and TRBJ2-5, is AAGVIQSPRHLIKEKRETATLKCYPIPRHDTVYWYQQGPGQDPQFLISFYEKMQSDKGSIPDRFSAQQFSDYHSELNMSSLELGDSALYFCASSFRGGGSQYFGPGTRLLVL.

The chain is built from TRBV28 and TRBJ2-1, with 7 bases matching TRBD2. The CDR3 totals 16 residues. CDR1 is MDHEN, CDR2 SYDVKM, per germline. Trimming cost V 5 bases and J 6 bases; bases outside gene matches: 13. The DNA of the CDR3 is TGTGCCAGCAGTCGAACTGCTAGCGGCCGCTCCAATGAGCAGTTCTTC. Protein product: CASSRTASGRSNEQFF.

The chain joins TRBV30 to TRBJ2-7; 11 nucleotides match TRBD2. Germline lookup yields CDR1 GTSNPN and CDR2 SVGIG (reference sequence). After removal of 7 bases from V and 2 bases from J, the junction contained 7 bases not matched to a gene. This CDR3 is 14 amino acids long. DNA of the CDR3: TGTGCCTTCACTACTAGCGGGAGTCCCTACGAGCAGTACTTC. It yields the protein CAFTTSGSPYEQYF.

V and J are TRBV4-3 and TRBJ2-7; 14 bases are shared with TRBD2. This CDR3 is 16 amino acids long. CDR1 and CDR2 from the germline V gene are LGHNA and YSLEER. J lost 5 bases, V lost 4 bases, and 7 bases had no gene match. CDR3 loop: CASSRGTSGRENEQYF. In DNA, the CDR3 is TGCGCCAGCAGCCGTGGGACTAGCGGGAGAGAAAACGAGCAGTACTTC.

DNA of the CDR3: TGCGCCAGCAGTGAATTGCTACTAGGAGACGTCGACACCGGGGAGCTGTTTTTT. This codes for CASSELLLGDVDTGELFF. V is TRBV10-2 and J is TRBJ2-2, with D possibly matching TRBD2 (5 bases). V lost 3 bases and J 3 bases, leaving 20 bases between the germline ends. Germline CDR1 WSHSY, CDR2 SAAADI. This CDR3 comprises 18 residues.

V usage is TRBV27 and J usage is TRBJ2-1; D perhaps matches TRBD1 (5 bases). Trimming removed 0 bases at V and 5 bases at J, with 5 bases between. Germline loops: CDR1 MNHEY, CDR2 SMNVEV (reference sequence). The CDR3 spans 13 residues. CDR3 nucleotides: TGTGCCAGCAGTTTATCGGGGCACAATGAGCAGTTCTTC. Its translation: CASSLSGHNEQFF.

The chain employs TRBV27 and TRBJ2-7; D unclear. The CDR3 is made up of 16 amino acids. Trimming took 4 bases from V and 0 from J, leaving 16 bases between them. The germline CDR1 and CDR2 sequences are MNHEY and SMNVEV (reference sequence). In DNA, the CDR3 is TGTGCCAGCAGTTCCTATCGCGACACAAGCTCCTACGAGCAGTACTTC. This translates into CASSSYRDTSSYEQYF.